A single sample gave rise to the 29 T cell receptor beta chains below, sequenced in a study of spatial heterogeneity in lung cancer. TCRdb passed the 5' RACE reads through MiXCR, listing each CDR3 protein once. The sample records about 50,000 distinct CDR3 sequences, 7.4% being singletons. Regarding time point: blood at routine non-recurrence follow-up after resection. Whole RNA came from tumor, nontumor lung or frozen PBMC and was sequenced without being sorted. The sample here was PBMCs, taken at follow-up. These receptors came from a female donor with early-stage non-small cell lung cancer.

The rearrangement links TRBV7-2 to TRBJ2-2, with D perhaps TRBD1 (5 bases). The CDR3 length is 16 residues. CDR1 is SGHTA and CDR2 is FQGNSA in the germline V gene. Trimming took 2 bases from V and 4 from J, leaving 14 bases between them. CDR3 in amino acids: CASSLMSQGPTGELFF. The CDR3 region has the DNA TGTGCCAGCAGCTTAATGTCGCAGGGCCCCACCGGGGAGCTGTTTTTT.

This clonotype is categorized as medium-sized. The chain recombines TRBV6-1 with TRBJ2-3; TRBD1 might be the D (7 bases). The CDR3 runs 18 residues. With 8 bases removed from V and 0 bases from J, the gap between germline ends came to 24 bases. Germline CDR1 is MNHNS and CDR2 is SASEGT. CDR3 DNA: TGTGCCAGCTCCCCGAGGGGGCTAGGACTAACTAGCACAGATACGCAGTATTTT. Translation: CASSPRGLGLTSTDTQYF.

This clonotype was seen repeatedly, ten times or more. The V and J genes are TRBV20-1 and TRBJ1-2; no reliable D call. This CDR3 has 12 residues. CDR1 is DFQATT, CDR2 SNEGSKA, per germline (reference sequence). V gave up 5 bases and J gave up 2 bases, with 9 bases separating them. The CDR3: CSAQVINYGYTF. The DNA for the CDR3 is TGCAGTGCTCAAGTGATAAACTATGGCTACACCTTC.

V and J are TRBV30 and TRBJ1-6, with D unresolved. The V gene's germline CDR1 is GTSNPN and CDR2 SVGIG (reference sequence). This CDR3 is 13 amino acids long. V dropped 0 bases and J dropped 13 bases, with 13 bases sitting between them. CDR3 sequence reads: CAWSVPRITPLHF. As DNA, the CDR3 is TGTGCCTGGAGTGTACCCCGTATCACGCCCCTCCACTTT.

The chain carries TRBV3-1 and TRBJ2-3, with TRBD2 matching over 7 bases. The junction had 10 bases not matched to a gene; V was cut back by 3 bases and J by 4 bases. Germline CDR1 and CDR2: LGHDT and YNNKEL (reference sequence). The CDR3 sequence is 16 residues long. The CDR3 DNA sequence: TGTGCCAGCAGCCACTATTCGCGGGGGACCCCAGATACGCAGTATTTT. It specifies CASSHYSRGTPDTQYF.

This clonotype was observed a handful of times. The chain carries TRBV7-9 and TRBJ1-6; 7 bases line up with TRBD1. Germline CDR1 and CDR2: SEHNR and FQNEAQ (reference sequence). V lost 5 bases and J lost 12; bases outside the gene matches: 13. This CDR3 has 15 amino acids. Here the CDR3 reads CASSPGDSGGEPLHF. In nucleotides, the CDR3 is TGTGCCAGCAGCCCAGGGGACAGCGGAGGAGAACCCCTCCACTTT.

This clonotype is labeled as medium-sized. The genes are TRBV7-8 and TRBJ1-1; D uncertain. Germline CDR1 reads SGHVS; CDR2 reads FQNEAQ. V dropped 3 bases and J dropped 1 base, with 15 bases sitting between them. This CDR3 has 16 amino acids. In DNA form, the CDR3 reads TGTGCCAGCAGCTTTACTACACGTAATGAGAACACTGAAGCTTTCTTT. Protein: CASSFTTRNENTEAFF.

This clonotype was counted ten times or more. The chain recombines TRBV20-1 with TRBJ2-5, with 11 bases fitting TRBD2. CDR1 is DFQATT, CDR2 SNEGSKA, per germline (reference sequence). V gave up 0 bases and J gave up 4 bases; unmatched junction bases: 10. The CDR3 has 17 residues. The CDR3 protein is CSARDRTTSGARETQYF. Written as DNA, the CDR3 is TGCAGTGCTAGAGATCGTACGACTAGCGGGGCCCGAGAGACCCAGTACTTC.

This clonotype came up many times. This chain joins TRBV7-2 and TRBJ1-5; D is perhaps TRBD1 (5 bases). V lost 2 bases and J 2 bases, leaving 10 bases between the germline ends. Germline-derived CDR1 and CDR2 are SGHTA and FQGNSA. This CDR3 comprises 15 residues. The DNA of the CDR3 is TGTGCCAGCAGCTTAAGGCAGGGAGGCAATCAGCCCCAGCATTTT. It yields the protein CASSLRQGGNQPQHF.

The chain has TRBV14 and TRBJ1-1, with 9 nucleotides matching TRBD1. This CDR3 has 17 residues. V lost 1 base to trimming and J lost 3 bases; unmatched junction nucleotides: 9. The germline gives CDR1 SGHDN, CDR2 FVKESK. The DNA for the CDR3 is TGTGCCAGCAGCCAAGTCCCACAGGGGGCTCGGGACACTGAAGCTTTCTTT. It encodes CASSQVPQGARDTEAFF. Supplemented by reference TRBV14 and TRBJ1-1, the full variable domain reads EAGVTQFPSHSVIEKGQTVTLRCDPISGHDNLYWYRRVMGKEIKFLLHFVKESKQDESGMPNNRFLAERTGGTYSTLKVQPAELEDSGVYFCASSQVPQGARDTEAFFGQGTRLTVV.

This clonotype was recorded at least ten times. V is TRBV6-2 or TRBV6-3 and J is TRBJ1-1, with D unresolved. CDR1 MNHEY and CDR2 SVGEGT come from the germline V gene. The V gene lost 1 base and the J gene lost 12 bases, with 18 bases spanning the gap. The CDR3 sequence is 14 residues long. CDR3 region: CASSYYSESEKSFF. As DNA, the CDR3 is TGTGCCAGCAGTTACTACTCTGAGTCGGAGAAGTCTTTCTTT.

This clonotype occurred many times. The chain has TRBV28 and TRBJ1-2; the D gene is possibly TRBD1 (5 bases). The germline CDR1 and CDR2 sequences are MDHEN and SYDVKM. This CDR3 comprises 12 residues. V was trimmed by 8 bases and J by 4 bases, leaving 11 bases between them. The CDR3 sequence: CASGQGLYGYTF. In DNA form, the CDR3 reads TGTGCCAGCGGGCAGGGACTCTATGGCTACACCTTC.

The chain employs TRBV20-1 and TRBJ2-3, with 9 nucleotides matching TRBD2. The CDR3 runs 14 residues. V shed 5 bases, J shed 0 bases, and the junction held 3 bases outside the gene matches. CDR1 and CDR2 (germline): DFQATT, SNEGSKA (reference sequence). CDR3 loop: CSAFSGGSTDTQYF. CDR3 in DNA: TGCAGTGCTTTTAGCGGGGGAAGCACAGATACGCAGTATTTT.

This clonotype was detected ten times or more. The chain employs TRBV7-2 and TRBJ2-1, with TRBD2 matching over 8 bases. V was clipped by 1 base and J by 4 bases; unmatched bases: 9. This CDR3 has 17 amino acids. Germline CDR1 is SGHTA and CDR2 is FQGNSA. DNA of the CDR3: TGTGCCAGCAGCTTAGAGCGCGGGGGGCTGAATTACAATGAGCAGTTCTTC. Translated: CASSLERGGLNYNEQFF.

The sample holds many counts of this clonotype. The J gene is TRBJ2-5, the V gene TRBV15; D is perhaps TRBD2 (6 bases). The germline V gene encodes CDR1 LNHNV and CDR2 YYDKDF (reference sequence). The germline V and J ends were trimmed by 5 bases and 7 bases, with 20 bases remaining between them. There are 15 residues in the CDR3. The CDR3 sequence is CATSSRGPIGGTQYF. For the CDR3, the DNA is TGTGCCACCAGCTCCCGGGGCCCTATCGGGGGGACCCAGTACTTC.

This clonotype appeared many times. This chain connects TRBV5-1 to TRBJ2-5; 11 bases map to TRBD2. V was clipped by 3 bases and J by 1 base; unmatched bases: 2. The CDR3 is 15 residues long. Germline V gene sequence: CDR1 SGHRS, CDR2 YFSETQ. CDR3: CASSSGTSGQETQYF. The CDR3 DNA sequence: TGCGCCAGCAGCTCCGGGACTAGCGGCCAAGAGACCCAGTACTTC.

This clonotype was seen many times. This chain uses TRBV12-3 or TRBV12-4 with TRBJ2-6, with TRBD2 matching 8 bases. J gave up 2 bases and V 6 bases, and 3 bases lay outside the gene matches. CDR3 length: 15 amino acids. The CDR3 nucleotides are TGTGCCAGCAGGAACGGGGGGGCTGGGGCCAACGTCCTGACTTTC. Residues: CASRNGGAGANVLTF.

This clonotype was seen more than once but under ten times. This chain connects TRBV20-1 to TRBJ1-1; 8 bases map to TRBD1. The germline V gene has CDR1 DFQATT and CDR2 SNEGSKA (reference sequence). The CDR3 sequence is 14 residues long. The V and J ends lost 1 base and 5 bases, in that order; junction bases with no gene match: 6. The CDR3 loop is CSARAGGVHTEAFF. The CDR3 region has the DNA TGCAGTGCTAGAGCAGGGGGCGTCCATACTGAAGCTTTCTTT.

This chain links TRBV5-1 with TRBJ2-5; D is tentatively TRBD1 or TRBD2 (5 bases each). The V and J ends lost 4 bases and 3 bases respectively, with 19 bases between them. Germline V gene sequence: CDR1 SGHRS, CDR2 YFSETQ. This CDR3 spans 16 amino acids. The CDR3 DNA reads TGCGCCAGCAGCCCACAGACAGTAGCGTCGAAAGAGACCCAGTACTTC. It is translated as CASSPQTVASKETQYF.

Many counts were recorded for this clonotype. The chain combines TRBV7-9 with TRBJ2-1, with 8 positions matching TRBD1. Trimming cost V 11 bases and J 7 bases; bases outside gene matches: 7. Germline assignment: CDR1 SEHNR and CDR2 FQNEAQ (reference sequence). The CDR3 extends over 12 amino acids. The DNA for the CDR3 is TGTGCCGCCGGACAGGGCCGAAATGAGCAGTTCTTC. Protein sequence: CAAGQGRNEQFF.

This clonotype was found many times. The V and J genes are TRBV28 and TRBJ2-2; no reliable D call. Germline V CDR1 and CDR2: MDHEN, SYDVKM. There are 16 residues in the CDR3. Trimming removed 7 bases at V and 1 base at J, with 16 bases between. This CDR3 reads CASTTPQGLNTGELFF. The CDR3 region has the DNA TGTGCCAGCACCACCCCCCAAGGCCTGAACACCGGGGAGCTGTTTTTT.

The chain employs TRBV7-9 and TRBJ2-3; TRBD2 might be the D (6 bases). Between the trimmed V and J ends, which lost 5 bases and 4 bases, there was a span of 7 bases. CDR1 is SEHNR and CDR2 is FQNEAQ in the germline V gene (reference sequence). There are 12 residues in the CDR3. In DNA, the CDR3 is TGTGCCAGCAGCCGCGGGGCAGATACGCAGTATTTT. This sequence encodes CASSRGADTQYF.

Turning to this clonotype: With a much larger clone just one base away, this may be a read error. V usage is TRBV2 and J usage is TRBJ1-1; no clear D gene. The CDR3 consists of 11 residues. Looked up from germline, CDR1 is SNHLY and CDR2 is FYNNEI. As DNA, the CDR3 is TGTGCCAGCAGAGGGAACACTGGAGCTTTCTTT. Protein: CASRGNTGAFF.

This rearrangement joins TRBV20-1 to TRBJ1-2, with D uncertain. The ends were cut back, 0 bases at V and 4 bases at J, with 18 bases in the middle. The CDR3 has 16 residues. Germline CDR1 DFQATT, CDR2 SNEGSKA (reference sequence). Here the CDR3 reads CSARDPLTRGTYGYTF. The CDR3, as DNA: TGCAGTGCTAGAGACCCCCTGACACGGGGTACCTATGGCTACACCTTC.

This clonotype was detected many times. The rearrangement joins TRBV7-8 to TRBJ1-3; maybe TRBD1 (5 bases). Germline CDR1 reads SGHVS; CDR2 reads FQNEAQ. The V end lost 4 bases, the J end lost 2 bases, and 12 bases lay between the germline ends. This CDR3 is 15 amino acids long. Here the CDR3 reads CASSSGGKAGNTIYF. DNA of the CDR3: TGTGCCAGCAGCTCCGGGGGAAAAGCTGGAAACACCATATATTTT.

This clonotype was seen ten or more times. The chain links TRBV25-1 to TRBJ1-2; D is undetermined. V lost 0 bases and J 8 bases, leaving 10 bases between the germline ends. Germline V gene sequence: CDR1 MGHDK, CDR2 SYGVNS. This CDR3 is 13 amino acids long. The CDR3 loop is CASSEYEVRGYTF. DNA for the CDR3: TGTGCCAGCAGTGAATATGAGGTGCGGGGCTACACCTTC.

This clonotype has ten or more counts. The chain employs TRBV12-3 or TRBV12-4 and TRBJ2-7; 12 positions match TRBD1. The CDR3 runs 15 residues. Trimming at V came to 6 bases and at J to 4 bases, leaving 7 bases not matched to a gene. The DNA of the CDR3 is TGTGCCAGCAGACCCGGGACAGGGGGCGATTACGAGCAGTACTTC. This codes for CASRPGTGGDYEQYF.

The rearrangement uses TRBV27 and TRBJ1-1; D is perhaps TRBD1 (6 bases). Germline lookup yields CDR1 MNHEY and CDR2 SMNVEV (reference sequence). Trimming cost V 6 bases and J 6 bases, with 20 bases left between them. This CDR3 is 15 amino acids long. The CDR3 region has the DNA TGTGCCAGCAGGAGGGGGGGACCGGCTATTGCTGAAGCTTTCTTT. Protein sequence: CASRRGGPAIAEAFF.

The chain's CDR3 is CASSFLGETYAEQYF. The CDR3 nucleotides are TGCGCCAGCAGCTTCCTGGGAGAAACTTATGCGGAGCAGTACTTC. V gene TRBV5-1 combines with J gene TRBJ2-7, with a weak D call TRBD2 (5 bases). This CDR3 has 15 amino acids. Germline V CDR1 and CDR2: SGHRS, YFSETQ. Trimming cost V 2 bases and J 7 bases, with 19 bases left between them. The full variable domain, in which reference TRBV5-1 and TRBJ2-7 provide the parts outside the CDR3, is KAGVTQTPRYLIKTRGQQVTLSCSPISGHRSVSWYQQTPGQGLQFLFEYFSETQRNKGNFPGRFSGRQFSNSRSEMNVSTLELGDSALYLCASSFLGETYAEQYFGPGTRLTVT.